The 9 T cell receptor beta chains presented below share a single source sample, sequenced in a study of monozygotic twins with inflammatory bowel disease. TCRdb re-called the 5' RACE reads and catalogs CDR3 proteins one per entry, DNA excluded. The listing records fewer than 550,000 distinct CDR3 sequences. Sequenced sample: blood. These TCRs come from a human donor with ulcerative colitis or Crohn's disease, or a healthy co-twin of an affected twin (not recorded which).

The genes are TRBV7-2 and TRBJ2-7; as DNA is missing, the TRBD1 call by TCRdb cannot be tested. The CDR3 totals 14 residues. CDR1 is SGHTA and CDR2 is FQGNSA in the germline V gene. CDR3 sequence reads: CASSPGPSSYEQYF.

This chain connects TRBV5-1 to TRBJ2-1; TCRdb proposes TRBD2, but this gene call is untestable without DNA. CDR1 is SGHRS and CDR2 is YFSETQ in the germline V gene. There are 16 residues in the CDR3. The CDR3 protein is CASSPFGTSGRNEQFF.

This chain's CDR3 is CASSPPLAGGYGTDTQYF. The chain carries TRBV28 and TRBJ2-3; the D gene TCRdb calls, TRBD2, cannot be checked with no DNA. The CDR3 contains 18 residues. In germline, CDR1 is MDHEN, CDR2 SYDVKM.

This sequence joins TRBV25-1 and TRBJ2-7; as DNA is missing, the TRBD1 call by TCRdb cannot be tested. The CDR3 length is 15 residues. Germline CDR1 reads MGHDK; CDR2 reads SYGVNS. CDR3 in amino acids: CASSEGGTVLYEQYF.

The gene calls are TRBV7-9 and TRBJ2-7. The germline V gene has CDR1 SEHNR and CDR2 FQNEAQ (reference sequence). The CDR3 length is 12 residues. CDR3 sequence: CASSLTPNEQYF.

The V gene is TRBV4-1, the J gene TRBJ2-1; absent DNA, TCRdb's TRBD1 call cannot be checked. The CDR3 runs 20 residues. Germline CDR1 and CDR2: MGHRA and YSYEKL. This CDR3 reads CASSHPNNSGGSSSYNEQFF.

The CDR3: CASSLAINQPQHF. The V call is TRBV7-9, the J call TRBJ1-5. There are 13 residues in the CDR3. CDR1 is SEHNR, CDR2 FQNEAQ, per germline (reference sequence).

The CDR3 sequence is CSVGRGTEAFF. The V and J genes are TRBV29-1 and TRBJ1-1; TCRdb indicates TRBD1, and absent DNA this call remains unverified. The V gene's germline CDR1 is SQVTM and CDR2 ANQGSEA. The CDR3 runs to 11 residues.

J is TRBJ1-2 and V is TRBV18; TCRdb names TRBD1, which stays unverified in the absence of DNA. Germline CDR1 KGHSH, CDR2 LQKENI. The CDR3 consists of 16 residues. The CDR3 loop reads CASSPGQALANYGYTF.